This T cell receptor (beta chain) was sequenced during a study of T-cell reconstitution after alpha-beta-depleted transplantation in children. As it was prepared, the TCRbeta library received unique molecular identifiers. TCRdb called the PCR reads again in MiXCR, with one record for every CDR3 protein. This sample has hundreds of thousands of distinct CDR3 sequences, with 10% to 15% found just once. CDR1 and CDR2 from the germline V gene are DFQATT and SNEGSKA (reference sequence). The CDR3 is 17 amino acids. About this clonotype itself: A junction end diverges from the germline sequence, so it may reflect a read error.

The clonotype originates from a male patient aged 5 to 17 who had a stem cell transplant for acute myeloid leukemia, so the T cells may come from the graft donor. The J gene is TRBJ2-3, the V gene TRBV20-1, with 13 bases matching TRBD2. This specimen consisted of PBMCs, mostly from graft donor cells, obtained 360 days after TCRalphabeta/CD19-depleted stem cell transplant. The CDR3 bases are TGCTGTGCTAGAGATCGACCACTAGCGGGAGGGGCAGATACGCAGTATTTT. Translation: CCARDRPLAGGADTQYF.